The clone carrying this T cell receptor (beta chain) was recorded at least ten times. This sample is part of a study of identical twins. Template switching (which added a universal primer site) was used, and cDNA carried unique molecular identifiers. MiXCR was run by TCRdb on the 5' RACE reads, yielding one entry per CDR3 protein. The sample yields approximately 240,000 distinct CDR3 sequences, roughly 13% seen once. The CDR3 loop spans 15 amino acids. Germline loops: CDR1 LNHDA, CDR2 SQIVND (reference sequence). With 2 bases removed from V and 3 bases from J, the gap between germline ends came to 11 bases. Healthy Caucasians, and only they, were the donors.

This TCR came from a woman under 30 in good health. V is TRBV19 and J is TRBJ1-5, with D possibly being TRBD1 (5 bases). The sequenced sample consisted of memory (CD45RO+) T cells sorted from blood. The CDR3 spells CASSIYGTPNQPQHF. The CDR3 DNA follows: TGTGCCAGTAGTATATATGGGACCCCCAATCAGCCCCAGCATTTT.